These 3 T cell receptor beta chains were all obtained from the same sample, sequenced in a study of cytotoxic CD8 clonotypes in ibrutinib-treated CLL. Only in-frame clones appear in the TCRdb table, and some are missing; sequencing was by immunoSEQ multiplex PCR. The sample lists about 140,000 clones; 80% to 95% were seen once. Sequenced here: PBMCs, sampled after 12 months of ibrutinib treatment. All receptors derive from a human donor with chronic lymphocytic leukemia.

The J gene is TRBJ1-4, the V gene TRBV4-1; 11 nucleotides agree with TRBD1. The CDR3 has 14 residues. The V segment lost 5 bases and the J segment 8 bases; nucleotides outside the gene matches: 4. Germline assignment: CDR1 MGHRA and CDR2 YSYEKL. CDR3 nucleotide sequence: TGCGCCAGCAGCGGACAGGGGGCTGAGGAAAAACTGTTTTTT. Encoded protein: CASSGQGAEEKLFF.

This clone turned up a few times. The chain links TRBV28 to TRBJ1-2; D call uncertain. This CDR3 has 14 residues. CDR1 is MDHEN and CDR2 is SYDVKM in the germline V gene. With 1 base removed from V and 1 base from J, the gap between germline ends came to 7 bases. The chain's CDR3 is CASSLLQSNYGYTF. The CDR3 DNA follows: TGTGCCAGCAGTTTATTACAGAGTAACTATGGCTACACCTTC.

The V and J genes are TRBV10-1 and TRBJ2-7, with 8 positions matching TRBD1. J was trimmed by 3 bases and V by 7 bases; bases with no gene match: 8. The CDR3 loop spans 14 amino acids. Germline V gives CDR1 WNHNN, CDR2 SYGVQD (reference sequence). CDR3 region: CASTGRGPIYEQYF. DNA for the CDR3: TGCGCCAGCACAGGCAGGGGGCCGATCTACGAGCAGTACTTC.